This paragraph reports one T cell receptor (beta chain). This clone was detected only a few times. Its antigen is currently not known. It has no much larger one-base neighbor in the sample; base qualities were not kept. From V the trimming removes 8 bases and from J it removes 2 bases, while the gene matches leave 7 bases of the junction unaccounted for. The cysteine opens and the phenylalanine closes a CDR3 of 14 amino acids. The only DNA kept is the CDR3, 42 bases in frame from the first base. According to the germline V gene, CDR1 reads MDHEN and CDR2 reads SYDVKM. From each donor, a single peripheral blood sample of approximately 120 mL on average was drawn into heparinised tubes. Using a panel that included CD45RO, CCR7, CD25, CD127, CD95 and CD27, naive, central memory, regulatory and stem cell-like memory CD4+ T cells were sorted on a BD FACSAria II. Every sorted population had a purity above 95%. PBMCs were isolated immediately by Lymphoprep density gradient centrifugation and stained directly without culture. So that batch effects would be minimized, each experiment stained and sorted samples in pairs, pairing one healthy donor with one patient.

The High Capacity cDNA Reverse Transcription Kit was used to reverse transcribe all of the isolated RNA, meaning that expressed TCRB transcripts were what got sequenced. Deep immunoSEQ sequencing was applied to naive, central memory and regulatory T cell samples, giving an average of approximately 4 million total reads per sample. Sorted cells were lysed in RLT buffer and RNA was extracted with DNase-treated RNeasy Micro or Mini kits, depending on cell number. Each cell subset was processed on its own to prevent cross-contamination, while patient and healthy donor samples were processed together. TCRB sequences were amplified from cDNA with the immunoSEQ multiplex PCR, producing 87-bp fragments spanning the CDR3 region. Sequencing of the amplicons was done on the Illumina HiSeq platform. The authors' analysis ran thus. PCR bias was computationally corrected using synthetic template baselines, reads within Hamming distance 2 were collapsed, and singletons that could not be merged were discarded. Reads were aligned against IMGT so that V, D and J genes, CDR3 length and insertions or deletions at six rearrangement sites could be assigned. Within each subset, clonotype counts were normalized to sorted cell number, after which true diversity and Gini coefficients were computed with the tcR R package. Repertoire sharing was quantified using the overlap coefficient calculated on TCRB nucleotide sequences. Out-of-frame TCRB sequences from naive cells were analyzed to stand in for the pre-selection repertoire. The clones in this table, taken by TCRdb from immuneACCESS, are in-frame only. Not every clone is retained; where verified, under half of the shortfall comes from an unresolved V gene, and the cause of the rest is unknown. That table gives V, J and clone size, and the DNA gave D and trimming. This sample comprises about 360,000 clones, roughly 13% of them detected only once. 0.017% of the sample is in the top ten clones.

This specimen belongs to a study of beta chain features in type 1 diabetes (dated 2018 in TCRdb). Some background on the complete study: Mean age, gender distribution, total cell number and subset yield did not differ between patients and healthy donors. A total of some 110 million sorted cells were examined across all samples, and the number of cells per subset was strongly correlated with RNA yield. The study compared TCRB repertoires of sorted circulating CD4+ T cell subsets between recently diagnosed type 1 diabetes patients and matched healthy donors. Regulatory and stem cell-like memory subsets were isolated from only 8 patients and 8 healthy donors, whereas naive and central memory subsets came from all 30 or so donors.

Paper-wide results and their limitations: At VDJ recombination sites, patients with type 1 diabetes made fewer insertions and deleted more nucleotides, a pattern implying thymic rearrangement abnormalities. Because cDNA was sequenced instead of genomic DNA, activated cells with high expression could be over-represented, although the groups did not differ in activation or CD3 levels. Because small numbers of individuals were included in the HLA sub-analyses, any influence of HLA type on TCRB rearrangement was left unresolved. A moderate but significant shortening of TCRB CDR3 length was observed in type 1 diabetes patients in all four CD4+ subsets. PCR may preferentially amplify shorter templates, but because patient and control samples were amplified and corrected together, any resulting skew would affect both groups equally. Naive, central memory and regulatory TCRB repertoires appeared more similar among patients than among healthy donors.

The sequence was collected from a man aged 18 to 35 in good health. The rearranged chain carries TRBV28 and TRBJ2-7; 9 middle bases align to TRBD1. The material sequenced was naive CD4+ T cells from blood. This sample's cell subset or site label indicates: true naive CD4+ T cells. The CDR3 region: CASLQGALTYEQYF. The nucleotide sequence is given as TGTGCCAGCCTACAGGGGGCTCTCACCTACGAGCAGTACTTC.